Presented here are 22 T cell receptor beta chains from one specimen sequenced in a study of CD8 T cells in Susac syndrome. RNA was extracted with the RNeasy kit, and a quantity of roughly 0.5 to 1 ug was reverse transcribed using random hexamers. TCRdb reanalysed the immunoSEQ multiplex PCR reads using MiXCR and keeps one entry per CDR3 protein. The sample contains about 300,000 distinct CDR3 sequences, about 88% of which appear only once. Sequenced input: CD8+ T cells from PBMCs. These receptors came from a human donor with multiple sclerosis.

The V gene is TRBV7-3, the J gene TRBJ1-5, with TRBD1 matching over 8 bases. The CDR3 extends over 15 amino acids. Losses at the gene ends were 2 bases for V and 3 bases for J; bases not matched to a gene: 3. Germline V CDR1 and CDR2: SGHTA, FQGTGA. In nucleotides, the CDR3 is TGTGCCAGCAGCTTATTACAGGGGGACAATCAGCCCCAGCATTTT. Residues: CASSLLQGDNQPQHF.

This clonotype was recorded a few times. The chain couples TRBV5-1 to TRBJ2-7, with D perhaps matching TRBD1 (5 bases). CDR1 and CDR2 (germline): SGHRS, YFSETQ. Trimming took 0 bases from V and 4 from J, leaving 17 bases between them. The CDR3 loop spans 16 amino acids. The CDR3 region is CASSLGQGVVRYEQYF. The CDR3 DNA reads as TGCGCCAGCAGCTTGGGACAAGGGGTCGTTCGGTACGAGCAGTACTTC.

The chain joins TRBV15 to TRBJ1-5; D uncertain. V was cut by 7 bases and J by 5 bases, with 18 bases left in between. Germline V gene data show CDR1 as LNHNV and CDR2 as YYDKDF (reference sequence). The length of the CDR3 is 15 residues. The CDR3: CATTLAREGDQPQHF. In DNA, the CDR3 is TGTGCCACCACTCTCGCTAGGGAGGGAGATCAGCCCCAGCATTTT.

The chain carries TRBV9 and TRBJ2-7; D perhaps matches TRBD1 (6 bases). The V end lost 2 bases, the J end lost 3 bases, and 18 bases lay between the germline ends. The CDR3 length is 16 residues. The germline CDR1 and CDR2 sequences are SGDLS and YYNGEE. The CDR3 reads CASSVEGVSAVYEQYF. For the CDR3, the DNA is TGTGCCAGCAGCGTCGAGGGGGTAAGCGCGGTCTACGAGCAGTACTTC.

The chain has TRBV29-1 and TRBJ2-7; 9 bases are a match to TRBD2. The V gene end was trimmed by 3 bases and the J gene end by 6 bases; junction bases not matched to a gene: 9. CDR3 length: 14 amino acids. Germline CDR1 is SQVTM and CDR2 is ANQGSEA. Written as DNA, the CDR3 is TGCAGCGTTGACCTATCGGGACTAGCAGCCGAGCAGTACTTC. Translated: CSVDLSGLAAEQYF.

The V call is TRBV9, the J call TRBJ2-1; D perhaps matches TRBD2 (6 bases). Germline assignment: CDR1 SGDLS and CDR2 YYNGEE. The V end was cut by 3 bases, the J end by 1 base, with 17 bases between. The CDR3 spans 17 residues. CDR3 sequence reads: CASSASTGVWSYNEQFF. In DNA, the CDR3 is TGTGCCAGCAGCGCAAGTACGGGGGTTTGGTCCTACAATGAGCAGTTCTTC. Full variable domain (remainder filled in from reference TRBV9 and TRBJ2-1): DSGVTQTPKHLITATGQRVTLRCSPRSGDLSVYWYQQSLDQGLQFLIQYYNGEERAKGNILERFSAQQFPDLHSELNLSSLELGDSALYFCASSASTGVWSYNEQFFGPGTRLTVL.

This sequence joins TRBV30 and TRBJ1-1; TRBD1 might be the D (6 bases). CDR1 is GTSNPN and CDR2 is SVGIG in the germline V gene (reference sequence). CDR3 length: 14 residues. Trimming pared 6 bases from V and 0 bases from J, leaving 14 bases between. The CDR3 sequence is CACRGGGMNTEAFF. The CDR3 nucleotides read TGTGCCTGCCGTGGAGGGGGGATGAACACTGAAGCTTTCTTT.

The genes are TRBV7-9 and TRBJ2-7; 10 bases fit TRBD2. Germline-derived CDR1 and CDR2 are SEHNR and FQNEAQ (reference sequence). J was trimmed by 1 base and V by 6 bases; bases with no gene match: 9. The CDR3 runs 16 residues. The CDR3 DNA follows: TGTGCCAGCAGACAGAGATGGACTAGCGGATCCTACGAGCAGTACTTC. This sequence encodes CASRQRWTSGSYEQYF.

The genes are TRBV28 and TRBJ2-1; D ambiguous. This CDR3 contains 15 residues. The germline V gene encodes CDR1 MDHEN and CDR2 SYDVKM. Trimming took 3 bases from V and 3 from J, leaving 12 bases between them. Here the CDR3 reads CASSLSYSLYNEQFF. The CDR3 DNA is TGTGCCAGCAGTTTGAGCTATTCCCTCTACAATGAGCAGTTCTTC.

The V call is TRBV30, the J call TRBJ1-5, with 7 bases fitting TRBD1. Trimming took 5 bases from V and 4 from J; bases not matched to a gene: 11. The CDR3 runs 15 residues. The germline V gene encodes CDR1 GTSNPN and CDR2 SVGIG (reference sequence). DNA for the CDR3: TGTGCCTGGGGCGACCCGGGACAGCTGAATCAGCCCCAGCATTTT. This codes for CAWGDPGQLNQPQHF.

V is TRBV13 and J is TRBJ2-7; weak D call: TRBD1 (6 bases). V lost 7 bases to trimming and J lost 2 bases, with 15 bases between them. CDR3 size: 14 residues. Germline loops: CDR1 PRHDT, CDR2 FYEKMQ (reference sequence). CDR3 residues: CASTFGQKTYEQYF. The CDR3 DNA reads as TGTGCCAGCACCTTTGGACAGAAGACCTACGAGCAGTACTTC.

The V call is TRBV5-5, the J call TRBJ2-7; D unclear. CDR3 length: 14 residues. Germline CDR1 SGHKS, CDR2 YYEKEE (reference sequence). V was trimmed by 0 bases and J by 3 bases, leaving 10 bases between them. For the CDR3, the DNA is TGTGCCAGCAGCTTGGAGTGGGGTAACTACGAGCAGTACTTC. This codes for CASSLEWGNYEQYF.

This clonotype has just one count. V usage is TRBV19 and J usage is TRBJ1-5; 8 positions match TRBD1. Germline CDR1 LNHDA, CDR2 SQIVND (reference sequence). V shed 6 bases and J 4 bases; nucleotides not matched to a gene: 14. The CDR3 has 17 residues. The CDR3 reads CASRKDREGHFNQPQHF. CDR3 coding DNA: TGTGCCAGTAGAAAGGACAGGGAGGGGCATTTTAATCAGCCCCAGCATTTT.

The chain links TRBV24-1 to TRBJ1-1; D is ambiguous. The V gene lost 0 bases and the J gene lost 5 bases, with 9 bases spanning the gap. Germline lookup yields CDR1 KGHDR and CDR2 SFDVKD. The CDR3 length is 14 residues. CDR3 coding DNA: TGTGCCACCAGTGATTTGGGTATAGGAACTGAAGCTTTCTTT. Its protein is CATSDLGIGTEAFF.

This clonotype was observed a handful of times. J is TRBJ2-7 and V is TRBV7-9; D call uncertain. Per germline, CDR1 SEHNR and CDR2 FQNEAQ (reference sequence). This CDR3 has 12 amino acids. Trimming pared 4 bases from V and 5 bases from J, leaving 9 bases between. This chain's CDR3 is CASSSWRHEQYF. CDR3 in DNA: TGTGCCAGCAGCTCGTGGCGGCACGAGCAGTACTTC.

A single count supports this clonotype. The chain couples TRBV6-1 to TRBJ2-1; D gene ambiguous. The CDR3 runs 13 residues. Germline V gene data show CDR1 as MNHNS and CDR2 as SASEGT. V shed 2 bases and J shed 13 bases, with 15 bases lying between them. The CDR3 sequence: CASSEIVRPDQFF. DNA for the CDR3: TGTGCCAGCAGTGAAATTGTACGGCCAGATCAGTTCTTC.

The chain recombines TRBV15 with TRBJ2-1; D might be TRBD1 or TRBD2, each matching 6 bases. Germline CDR1 reads LNHNV; CDR2 reads YYDKDF (reference sequence). The CDR3 is 16 amino acids. V lost 6 bases to trimming and J lost 6 bases, with 21 bases between them. CDR3 protein: CATRRRGDQEPNEQFF. CDR3 coding DNA: TGTGCCACCAGACGGAGGGGGGACCAGGAGCCCAATGAGCAGTTCTTC.

The CDR3 DNA reads TGTGCCAGCAGTTTAGCGGCAGGGGTCCGCTCCTACAATGAGCAGTTCTTC. It is translated as CASSLAAGVRSYNEQFF. The rearrangement links TRBV12-3 or TRBV12-4 to TRBJ2-1, with TRBD1 as a possible D gene (6 bases). This CDR3 is 17 amino acids long. Trimming removed 0 bases from V and 0 bases from J, with 12 bases in between.

The chain employs TRBV9 and TRBJ2-7; D is possibly TRBD2 (5 bases). This CDR3 contains 15 residues. Germline-derived CDR1 and CDR2 are SGDLS and YYNGEE. V lost 4 bases, J lost 3 bases, and 17 bases lay in between. CDR3 amino acids: CASSPAGREGYEQYF. In DNA form, the CDR3 reads TGTGCCAGCAGCCCCGCTGGGAGAGAGGGCTACGAGCAGTACTTC.

J is TRBJ1-1 and V is TRBV28; D unresolved. From germline, CDR1 is MDHEN and CDR2 SYDVKM. The CDR3 runs to 12 residues. Trimming shortened V by 6 bases and J by 6 bases, and 11 bases separated the two germline ends. CDR3 in DNA: TGTGCCAGCAGGTGGGCCGGCGCTGAAGCTTTCTTT. Amino acids: CASRWAGAEAFF.

The table lists this clonotype with a count of one. Written as DNA, the CDR3 is TGTGCCAGCAGTCCTCTCATTTACGGCTACACCTTC. Amino acid sequence: CASSPLIYGYTF. The J gene is TRBJ1-2, the V gene TRBV27; D gene unclear. The CDR3 loop spans 12 amino acids. Trimming removed 5 bases from V and 8 bases from J, with 12 bases in between. The germline V gene has CDR1 MNHEY and CDR2 SMNVEV (reference sequence).

V usage is TRBV3-1 and J usage is TRBJ2-3, with D unresolved. The CDR3 contains 14 residues. V lost 1 base to trimming and J lost 5 bases, with 10 bases between them. CDR1 is LGHDT, CDR2 YNNKEL, per germline (reference sequence). CDR3 residues: CASSQVLWRDTQYF. In DNA form, the CDR3 reads TGTGCCAGCAGCCAAGTTTTGTGGAGAGATACGCAGTATTTT.